This TCR beta chain was recorded in a study of OX40 agonist ivuxolimab in advanced cancers. At the level of the study: Given to patients was ivuxolimab, an agonistic anti-OX40 (CD134) antibody. Patients received intravenous ivuxolimab every 2 weeks at 0.01 to 10 mg/kg. Study results and caveats: Researchers report that CD8+ T cells had, on average, more expanded clones than CD4+.

The CDR3 has 14 amino acids. The ends lost 5 bases at V and 1 base at J; junction bases unmatched: 5. CDR1 is SGHRS, CDR2 YFSETQ, per germline. The table came from immunoSEQ multiplex PCR; TCRdb's copy has only in-frame clones and leaves some out. The sample lists 60,000 to 90,000 clones, over 70% occurring once. Remarks on this clone: Its cognate antigen is unknown.

The material was CD4+ or CD8+ T cells sorted from blood, obtained in a trial of the OX40 agonist ivuxolimab. The chain is built from TRBV5-1 and TRBJ1-1, with 7 bases fitting TRBD1. The sequence was obtained from an adult with an advanced solid tumor such as melanoma, head and neck, liver or kidney cancer. CDR3 in amino acids: CASRLQGTNTEAFF. The CDR3 nucleotides read TGCGCCAGCAGGCTACAGGGGACGAACACTGAAGCTTTCTTT.